This TCR beta chain was identified during a study of shared clonotypes between healthy human individuals (dated by TCRdb to about 2020). Context from the whole study: The cohort included three men and a couple of women between 18 and 49 years of age. For each donor, three plates each were used for CD4 naive and CD4 memory, two plates were used for CD8 naive, and one plate was used for CD8 memory. To estimate repertoire size and how much clonotypes are shared between individuals, the study performed deep sequencing of blood TCR repertoires from a few healthy adults. Different laboratories and diverse techniques were used to prepare libraries and sequence TCR repertoires, to increase sequencing depth and limit assay-specific biases. Leukapheresis yielded between about 0.9 and 8.9 billion PBMCs per donor.

TCR CDR3 regions were amplified from genomic DNA by multiplex PCR using the deep immunoSEQ assay. For each cell subset, the extracted genomic DNA was distributed evenly across all wells of several immunoSEQ 96-well plates, and each plate served as one replicate. For sorted subsets, each replicate PCR was loaded with about 0.2 ug genomic DNA, equivalent to 32,000 or so T cell genomes. The purified libraries were quantified using a Qubit 3.0 fluorometer, sized with a Bioanalyzer 2100, and then quantified again using the KAPA Library Quantification kit. Every immunoSEQ 96-well plate was sequenced on a dedicated single-read 150-cycle Illumina NextSeq 550 flow cell. As for the original processing: Because the immunoSEQ output held only junctional sequences and lacked quality scores, the filtering could not match the filtering applied to full-length reads. To assign V/J genes and CDR3, sequences were annotated against IMGT germline references using PyIR, a Python wrapper for IgBLAST v1.9. Any read was removed if the V/J assignment was weak (E-value above 1e-6), the CDR3 was missing, or the read contained stop codons, out-of-frame junctions, or ambiguous translated residues. V3J clonotypes were defined by identical inferred V gene, J gene, and CDR3 amino acid sequence. Percentage overlap between repertoires was calculated by dividing the number of shared unique clonotypes by the size of the smaller repertoire. Richness of each repertoire was evaluated using RTK rarefaction, the Chao1 estimator, and Recon v2.1 estimates of unobserved clonotypes. For all TCRbeta clonotypes obtained by the gDNA method from a few donors, generation probabilities were computed with OLGA. TCRdb carries this immuneACCESS record with in-frame sequences only. Its versions omit some clonotypes, under half of them owing to an unresolved V gene in the studies checked, with the rest unexplained. Clonal size and the V and J genes are those of that table, whereas D and trimming came from the DNA. For this sample there are over a million clones; 78% appear just once. Roughly 0.62% of the sample belongs to the ten largest clones.

Turning to this clone: Its antigen remains unidentified. Base qualities are not provided; no much larger clone lies one nucleotide away.

As encoded in the germline V gene, CDR1 is SGHRS while CDR2 is YFSETQ. The V and J ends are trimmed by 2 bases and 8 bases, leaving 11 bases between them. From cysteine to phenylalanine, the CDR3 is 13 amino acids long. The entry retains the CDR3 DNA only, 39 bases that are in frame from base 1. The donors were healthy, HIV-negative adults who had no recently reported acute infections or vaccinations. Only Caucasian adults living in Nashville, Tennessee, USA were represented among the donors. Magnetic negative selection was used to enrich CD4+ T cells, after which naive cells were positively selected on CD45RA and the negative fraction became the memory subset. Blood was collected by leukapheresis, and PBMCs were isolated by Ficoll-Histopaque density gradient centrifugation and then cryopreserved in liquid nitrogen vapor phase. Analytical flow cytometry was used to check the purity and quantity of every magnetically sorted T cell population. Genomic DNA was isolated from each sorted fraction and quantified by UV absorbance on a Nanodrop 2000c.

What the work shows at the level of the full study, not this receptor alone: Pairwise subsampling indicated that sequencing depth was expected to affect the degree of clonotype sharing among donors. Sharing across several donors was observed for approximately 5% of naive CD4, 3.5% of naive CD8, roughly 2.4% of memory CD4, and about 0.4% of memory CD8 clonotypes. Because the study included a small number of donors, the genetic and exposure-history diversity represented was limited. Compared with non-shared clonotypes, clonotypes shared by all four sorted-subset donors had higher generation probabilities. Rarefaction of sorted-subset datasets indicated incomplete sequencing despite the large sequencing depth. Naive subsets generally had larger estimated clonotype richness than memory subsets did. Sampling was restricted to blood, and TCR repertoires in tissue are likely to differ from TCR repertoires in blood.

The TCR was taken from a man between 18 and 29 years old in good health. Some clones in this sample may be carry-over from other donors' samples. The rearranged segments are TRBV5-1 and TRBJ2-1; D gene: possibly TRBD2, on 5 matching bases. The sample was memory CD4+ T cells from PBMCs. The cell subset or site label on this specimen signifies: CD45RA-negative fraction. The CDR3 reads as follows: CASSFGMGYEQFF. The DNA reads TGCGCCAGCAGCTTCGGGATGGGCTATGAGCAGTTCTTC.